This section outlines one T cell receptor beta chain sequence together with its context. Its specificity is not known. The data were taken from a study of neoadjuvant nivolumab and ipilimumab in lung cancer. Study at large: The combination arm added day-1 ipilimumab 1 mg/kg to nivolumab 3 mg/kg on days 1, 15, 29. Study results and limitations: A small number of samples were TCR sequenced. From pretherapy to surgery, tumor richness and clonality rose with dual therapy. Higher pretherapy blood TCR richness went with higher resected-tumor richness.

Profiling relied on immunoSEQ multiplex PCR, and the TCRdb table lists in-frame clones only, not all of them. The sample contains tens of thousands of clones, roughly 89% of which appear only once. This CDR3 has 15 amino acids. Germline V gene lookup returns CDR1 GTSNPN and CDR2 SVGIG (reference sequence). The germline V and J ends were trimmed by 3 bases and 0 bases, with 12 bases remaining between them. This receptor was identified in an adult with non-small cell lung cancer. Some clones in this sample may be carry-over from other donors' samples. Sequenced material: blood, taken before neoadjuvant nivolumab, alone or with ipilimumab. The rearrangement links TRBV30 to TRBJ1-3, with D hard to call. CDR3 bases: TGTGCCTGGAGCGCCAGTGACAACTCTGGAAACACCATATATTTT. Amino acids: CAWSASDNSGNTIYF.